This T cell receptor beta chain appears in the sequencing data of a study of cytomegalovirus exposure and HLA in healthy donors (dated by TCRdb to about 2017). Study-wide context: In an earlier analysis of several hundred of the donors, around 300 Gb of sequence data and roughly 100 million unique TCR beta sequences from about 190 million T cells were reported. In a later analysis, previously published TCR beta repertoires from about 670 donors were re-analyzed and high-resolution HLA genotyping was added so that TCR occurrence patterns could be studied. Class I and class II HLA loci were covered by the typing at four-digit resolution. Donor age, sex, ethnicity and CMV serostatus were compiled alongside the repertoire data. Among almost 400 genotyped donors of the cohort, an average of about 240,000 unique TCR beta nucleotide sequences were sequenced per donor, approximately 20% of them non-productive. The number of typed donors differed by locus: about 629-630 for A, B, C, DRB1 and DQB1; approximately 540 for DQA1; 600 to 610 for DPA1; and some 470 for DPB1. Genome-wide SNP genotypes for about 60% of the 666 donors were used in a later genetic analysis, which treated that subset as a discovery cohort. Of the roughly 430 genotyped donors, roughly 80% fell in the genetic ancestry cluster associated with self-reported Caucasian donors. In the later analysis, no new phenotypic data were used to find candidate immune exposures; instead, reliance was placed on TCR beta sequences and their occurrence across donors. Along with the approximately 700-subject first cohort, a separate validation cohort of over 90 different subjects was used. Using immunosequencing, the study profiled T cell repertoires from 666 subjects and related those repertoires to cytomegalovirus serostatus. Every repertoire in the discovery cohort had been generated on one and the same sequencing platform. Five DR-DQ haplotypes were handled as single units for association and clustering because linkage in the cohort was strong. To decide whether each TCR beta V gene segment behaved as functional or pseudogenic, an earlier analysis of 587 of the donors relied on high-throughput TCR beta sequencing. An early release covering roughly 640 HLA-typed donors comprised approximately 300 gigabases of sequencing data and tens of millions of unique TCR sequences. To predict cytomegalovirus infection status, the study combined high-throughput TCR immunosequencing, statistical association of individual TCRs with disease status, and machine learning. The aim of the study was to test whether cataloging public T cell receptors could identify signatures of past pathogen exposure. The study at large found these results: Strong co-occurrence of HLA alleles, especially DR and DQ, made assigning TCR associations to individual alleles difficult. Most CMV-associated TCR beta chains appeared to be HLA-restricted in a later analysis, and the HLA associations seemed to be driven largely by CMV exposure. The presence/absence analyses assumed that sequencing depth was roughly uniform across donors, and that assumption may not be true. In an earlier analysis of about 540 of the donors, most TCR beta V segments were observed in productive rearrangements about 90% or about 30% of the time, broadly matching IMGT annotations. Linkage disequilibrium might explain the correlated functional status among segregating V segments, but an unknown experimental factor could not be ruled out. In a later analysis, the rate of TCR association differed among HLA loci, with DRB1 alleles having the most associated TCRs and HLA-C alleles having the fewest. A later analysis found that HLA-associated TCR beta chains were more clonally expanded and had lower generation probabilities than equally common non-associated chains. A later genetic analysis associated a missense DCLRE1C variant with V-gene and J-gene trimming of TCR beta chains, and an independent cohort replicated the association. Most TCR sequences were observed very rarely across donors, whereas some public TCRs were present in many individuals. A later analysis associated about 17,000 TCR beta sequences with specific HLA alleles at a false discovery rate of 0.05. A later genetic analysis reported fewer N-insertions in productive TCRs among donors in an Asian-associated ancestry cluster than the roughly 700-donor mean. Because some donors lacked HLA typing at each locus, the association tests relied only on the typed subset. The cohort was sequenced for TCR beta chains only, and without alpha or paired-chain data the features that could be detected were limited. The 87-base-pair reads could not distinguish some IMGT-functional V segments, including TRBV6-2 and TRBV6-3, so those segments were excluded. The classifier was reported to diagnose cytomegalovirus status with high specificity and sensitivity in both the original and validation cohorts. A further reported finding was that TCR beta sequences accurately predicted the HLA-A and HLA-B alleles for most subjects in the first cohort. The earlier analysis of about 600 of the donors excluded some 16 rarely observed V segments, including chromosome 9 orphons, because counts were too low. According to the authors, the approach could potentially be generalized to other disease states and immunological phenotypes. According to a later analysis, parvovirus B19, influenza, CMV and Epstein-Barr virus appeared linked to several top co-occurrence clusters. A few of the identified cytomegalovirus-associated TCR beta chains were confirmed in vitro to be specific for cytomegalovirus antigens. A cluster of highly shared sequence variants was judged likely to be a technical artifact of the sequencing pipeline. CMV serostatus was the only immune exposure information available for the cohort. In the study, approximately 160 TCR beta chains were listed as associated with cytomegalovirus.

The library was produced with the immunoSEQ multiplex PCR assay. The multiplex PCR relied on a mix of 60 forward primers for TCR Vbeta segments and 13 reverse primers for TCR Jbeta segments. The CDR3 region of rearranged TCR beta genes was amplified from genomic DNA by a multiplex PCR assay. Amplified TCR beta libraries were sequenced as 87-base-pair reads on the Illumina HiSeq System. The study's own analysis went as follows. In a later analysis, some 80 million unique TCR beta chains were counted across the 500 to 700 repertoires, and roughly 11 million of these chains were shared by at least two donors. Raw reads were error-corrected and collapsed into unique sequences with a nearest-neighbor algorithm that merged closely related sequences to remove PCR and sequencing errors. Alignment of CDR3 sequences to IMGT reference sequences was used to assign V, D and J gene segments. For a sequence to be retained, a match of at least six nucleotides was required to both a V gene segment and a J gene segment. A rearrangement was called productive if the CDR3 had no stop codons and remained in frame with V and J, and every other rearrangement was called non-productive. CDR3 was defined by IMGT convention, running from the second conserved V-encoded cysteine to the conserved J-encoded phenylalanine. The earlier analysis of approximately 590 of the donors excluded any sequence lacking an unambiguous match to a single V gene segment. An earlier analysis of about 600 of the donors called V segments functional above 56.7% productive rearrangements and segregating when the between-donor standard deviation exceeded 5%. A statistical classification framework was developed to diagnose cytomegalovirus status using the catalog of TCR beta chain sequences. In a later analysis, V and J genes were assigned by comparing TCR nucleotide sequences against IMGT/GENE-DB human TR gene sequences. Using the TCRdist pipeline, a later analysis assigned CDR3 sequences along with most-parsimonious VDJ recombination scenarios. A later analysis defined each TCR beta chain by its CDR3 amino acid sequence plus V-gene family, and excluded reads lacking a unique V-gene family. To address suspected cross-contamination and a sequencing artifact, a later analysis removed approximately 600 highly shared, low-generation-probability nucleotide sequences. In a later analysis, a clonal expansion index was calculated for each public chain from normalized within-repertoire ranks of inferred template counts. In a later analysis, generation probabilities were computed with a VDJ recombination model fitted to out-of-frame rearrangements, and the resulting probabilities were checked against IGoR. In a later analysis, hypergeometric tests were used to score TCR-TCR, TCR-HLA and TCR-CMV co-occurrence, with a repertoire-size bias correction applied to TCR pairs. In a later analysis, false discovery rates were estimated by permuting HLA or CMV assignments 20 times. In a later analysis, co-occurring TCRs were grouped using DBSCAN, with TCRdist sequence similarity added in when clustering inside HLA-allele-positive subsets. Repertoires with fewer than 30,000 or more than 120,000 public chains, plus five repertoires with anomalous nucleotide sharing, were excluded from co-occurrence clustering. The clones in this table, taken by TCRdb from immuneACCESS, are in-frame only. Not every clone is retained; where verified, under half of the shortfall comes from an unresolved V gene, and the cause of the rest is unknown. V and J calls plus clone size are reproduced from that table; the DNA served to infer D and trimming. The sample contains about 150,000 clones, around 80% of them found a single time. 5% to 8.5% of the sample goes to the ten largest clones.

The cohort comprised approximately 700 healthy bone marrow donors. At the time of sampling, all cohort members were nominally healthy, though unrecorded immune exposures were likely present. The donor was CMV seropositive and was included in the group of almost 300 seropositive cohort members. A peripheral blood sample was collected from each donor, and TCR beta sequencing was performed on peripheral blood mononuclear cells. The Qiagen DNeasy Blood Extraction Kit was used to extract genomic DNA from the blood cell samples. Note on this clone: This clone's antigen is unknown. Qualities for individual bases were not recorded, and no much larger clone is one base off.

From cysteine to phenylalanine, the CDR3 is 14 amino acids long. Only the CDR3 portion is preserved as DNA: 42 bases, with reading frame beginning at the first base. Taken from the germline V gene (reference sequence), the CDR1 and CDR2 loops are SSHAT and FNYEAQ. V ends up 5 bases short and J 4 bases short, with an unmatched junction base count of 3. The chain was built from TRBV7-7 and TRBJ2-5; TRBD2 fits 11 bases in the junction. The specimen sequenced was PBMCs. This clonotype originated in a man between 35 and 55 years old in good health and CMV-seropositive. CDR3 loop: CASSPGLAGETQYF. DNA sequence: TGTGCCAGCAGCCCCGGACTAGCGGGAGAGACCCAGTACTTC. With the rest looked up from the reference TRBV7-7 and TRBJ2-5 genes rather than sequenced, the full variable domain is GAGVSQSPRYKVTKRGQDVTLRCDPISSHATLYWYQQALGQGPEFLTYFNYEAQPDKSGLPSDRFSAERPEGSISTLTIQRTEQRDSAMYRCASSPGLAGETQYFGPGTRLLVL.